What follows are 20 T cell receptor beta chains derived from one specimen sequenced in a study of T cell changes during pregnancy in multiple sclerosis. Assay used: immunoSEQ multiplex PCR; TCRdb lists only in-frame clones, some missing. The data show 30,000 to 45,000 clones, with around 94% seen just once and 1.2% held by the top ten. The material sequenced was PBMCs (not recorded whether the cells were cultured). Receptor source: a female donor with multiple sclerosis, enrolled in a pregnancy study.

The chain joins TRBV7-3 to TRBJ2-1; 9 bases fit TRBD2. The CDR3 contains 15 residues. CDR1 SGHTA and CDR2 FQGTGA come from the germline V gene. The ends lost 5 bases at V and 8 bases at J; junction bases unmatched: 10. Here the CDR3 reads CASSPTGTSRYEQFF. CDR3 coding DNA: TGTGCCAGCAGCCCGACCGGGACTAGCAGGTATGAGCAGTTCTTC.

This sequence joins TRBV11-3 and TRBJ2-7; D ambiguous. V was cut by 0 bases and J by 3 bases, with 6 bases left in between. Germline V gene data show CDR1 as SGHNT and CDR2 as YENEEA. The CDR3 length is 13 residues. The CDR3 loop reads CASSLDWGYEQYF. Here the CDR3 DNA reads TGTGCCAGCAGCTTAGACTGGGGCTACGAGCAGTACTTC.

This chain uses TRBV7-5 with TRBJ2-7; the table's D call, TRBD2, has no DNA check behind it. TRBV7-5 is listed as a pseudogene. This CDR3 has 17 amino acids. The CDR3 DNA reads TGTGCCAGAAGCCCCGGGACTAGCGGGAGACAGCACTACGAGCAGTACTTC. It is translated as CARSPGTSGRQHYEQYF.

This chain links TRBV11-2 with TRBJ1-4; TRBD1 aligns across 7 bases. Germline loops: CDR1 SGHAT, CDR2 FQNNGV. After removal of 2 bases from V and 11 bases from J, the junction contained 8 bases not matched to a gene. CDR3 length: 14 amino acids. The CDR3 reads CASSLNQGGGKLFF. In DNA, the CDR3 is TGTGCCAGCAGCTTAAATCAAGGGGGCGGGAAACTGTTTTTT.

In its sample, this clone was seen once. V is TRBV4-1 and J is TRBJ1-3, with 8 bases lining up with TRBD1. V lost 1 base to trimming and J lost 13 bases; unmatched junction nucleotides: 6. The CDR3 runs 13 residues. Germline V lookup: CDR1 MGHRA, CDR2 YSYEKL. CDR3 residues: CASSQASNRGIYF. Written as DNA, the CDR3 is TGCGCCAGCAGCCAAGCCTCCAACAGGGGGATATATTTT.

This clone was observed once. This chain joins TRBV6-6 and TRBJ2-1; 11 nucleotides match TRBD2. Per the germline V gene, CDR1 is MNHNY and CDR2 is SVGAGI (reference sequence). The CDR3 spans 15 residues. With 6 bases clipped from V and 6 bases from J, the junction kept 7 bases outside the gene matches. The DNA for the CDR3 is TGTGCCAGCAGATCCGGGACTAGCGGTATCAATGAGCAGTTCTTC. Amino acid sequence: CASRSGTSGINEQFF.

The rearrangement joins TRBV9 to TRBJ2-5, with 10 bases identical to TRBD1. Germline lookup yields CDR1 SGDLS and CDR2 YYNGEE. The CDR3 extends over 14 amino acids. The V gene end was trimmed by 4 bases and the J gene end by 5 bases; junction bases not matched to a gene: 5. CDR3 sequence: CASSPRQGAETQYF. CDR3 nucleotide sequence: TGTGCCAGCAGCCCACGACAGGGGGCGGAGACCCAGTACTTC.

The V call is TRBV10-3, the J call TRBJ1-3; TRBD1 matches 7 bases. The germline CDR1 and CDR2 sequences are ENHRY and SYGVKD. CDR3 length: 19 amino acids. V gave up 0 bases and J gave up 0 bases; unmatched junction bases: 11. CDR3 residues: CAISESGQSIKSSGNTIYF. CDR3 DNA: TGTGCCATCAGTGAGTCGGGACAGTCTATTAAGAGCTCTGGAAACACCATATATTTT.

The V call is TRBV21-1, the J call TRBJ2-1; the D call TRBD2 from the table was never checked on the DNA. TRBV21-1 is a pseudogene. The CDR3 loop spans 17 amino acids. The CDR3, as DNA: TGTGCCAGCCGAAGGTCCCCTAGCGGGAGGGCCGGGAATGAGCAGTTCTTC. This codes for CASRRSPSGRAGNEQFF.

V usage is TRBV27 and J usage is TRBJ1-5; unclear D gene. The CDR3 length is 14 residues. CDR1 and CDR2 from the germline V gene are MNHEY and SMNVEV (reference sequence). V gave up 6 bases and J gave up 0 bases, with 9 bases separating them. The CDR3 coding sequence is TGTGCCAGCAGGACTCTCGATAGCAATCAGCCCCAGCATTTT. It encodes CASRTLDSNQPQHF.

This CDR3 reads CASSEQSYNEQFF. The CDR3 DNA is TGCGCCAGCAGCGAACAGAGCTACAATGAGCAGTTCTTC. This chain joins TRBV5-1 and TRBJ2-1, with D uncertain. Germline assignment: CDR1 SGHRS and CDR2 YFSETQ. The CDR3 runs to 13 residues. Between the trimmed V and J ends, which lost 4 bases and 3 bases, there was a span of 8 bases.

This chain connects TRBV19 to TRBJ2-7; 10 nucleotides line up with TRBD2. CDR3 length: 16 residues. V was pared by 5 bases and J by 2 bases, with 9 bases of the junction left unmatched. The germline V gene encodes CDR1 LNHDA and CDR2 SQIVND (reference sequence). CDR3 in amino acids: CASSLNSGRTPYEQYF. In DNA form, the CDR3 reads TGTGCCAGTAGTTTAAATAGCGGGAGGACGCCCTACGAGCAGTACTTC. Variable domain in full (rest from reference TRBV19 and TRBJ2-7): DGGITQSPKYLFRKEGQNVTLSCEQNLNHDAMYWYRQDPGQGLRLIYYSQIVNDFQKGDIAEGYSVSREKKESFPLTVTSAQKNPTAFYLCASSLNSGRTPYEQYFGPGTRLTVT.

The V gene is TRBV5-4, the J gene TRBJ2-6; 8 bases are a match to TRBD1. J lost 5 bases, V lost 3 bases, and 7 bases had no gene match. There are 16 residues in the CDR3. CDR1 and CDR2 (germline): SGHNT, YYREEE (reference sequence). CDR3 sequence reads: CASSSWDRSRANVLTF. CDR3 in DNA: TGTGCCAGCAGCTCCTGGGACAGGTCTCGGGCCAACGTCCTGACTTTC.

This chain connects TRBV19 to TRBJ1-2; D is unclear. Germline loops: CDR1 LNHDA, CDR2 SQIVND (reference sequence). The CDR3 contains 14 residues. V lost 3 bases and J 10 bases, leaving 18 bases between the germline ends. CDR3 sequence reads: CASSIRARMMDYTF. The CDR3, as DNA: TGTGCCAGTAGTATTAGGGCCAGGATGATGGACTACACCTTC.

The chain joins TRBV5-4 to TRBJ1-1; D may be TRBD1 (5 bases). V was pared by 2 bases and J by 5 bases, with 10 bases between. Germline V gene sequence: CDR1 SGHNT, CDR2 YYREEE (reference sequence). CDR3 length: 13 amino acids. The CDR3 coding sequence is TGTGCCAGCAGCTTAGGGGTTGGGACTGAAGCTTTCTTT. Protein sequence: CASSLGVGTEAFF.

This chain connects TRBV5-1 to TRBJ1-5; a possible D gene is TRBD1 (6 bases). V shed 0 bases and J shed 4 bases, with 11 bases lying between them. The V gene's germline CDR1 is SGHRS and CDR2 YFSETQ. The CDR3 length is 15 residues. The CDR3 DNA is TGCGCCAGCAGCTTGGTGGGGGCCCCGAATCAGCCCCAGCATTTT. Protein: CASSLVGAPNQPQHF.

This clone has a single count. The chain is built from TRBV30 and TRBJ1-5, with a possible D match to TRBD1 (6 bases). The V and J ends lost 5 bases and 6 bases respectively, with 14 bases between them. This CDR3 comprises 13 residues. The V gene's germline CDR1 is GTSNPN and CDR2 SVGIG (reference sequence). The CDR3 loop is CAWGRVGGQPQHF. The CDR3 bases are TGTGCCTGGGGGCGGGTAGGGGGTCAGCCCCAGCATTTT.

The CDR3 DNA follows: TGTGCAAGTCGCTTAGCTAGCGGGAGCTCCTACGAGCAGTACTTC. Residues: CASRLASGSSYEQYF. The chain uses TRBV12-2 and TRBJ2-7; the table's TRBD2 call for D was not verified on the DNA. TRBV12-2 is annotated as a pseudogene. There are 15 residues in the CDR3.

This CDR3 reads CARVDTQYF. The CDR3, as DNA: TGTGCCAGGGTAGATACGCAGTATTTT. The chain combines TRBV12-1 with TRBJ2-3. TRBV12-1 is classified as a pseudogene. CDR3 length equals 9 residues.

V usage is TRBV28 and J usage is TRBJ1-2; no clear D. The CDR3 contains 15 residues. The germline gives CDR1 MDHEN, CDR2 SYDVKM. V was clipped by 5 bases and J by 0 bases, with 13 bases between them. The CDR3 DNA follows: TGTGCCAGCAGTGGCTTGGTAGGGCCTAACTATGGCTACACCTTC. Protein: CASSGLVGPNYGYTF.